Each of the 23 T cell receptor beta chains below was sequenced from the same sample in a study of T cell changes during pregnancy in multiple sclerosis. Using immunoSEQ multiplex PCR, the repertoire was profiled, and TCRdb retains in-frame clones only, with some absent. This table has roughly 100,000 clones, less than 95% appearing once. Sequenced here: peripheral blood, sampled in the second trimester of pregnancy. All receptors come from a female donor in good health, enrolled as a control in a pregnancy study.

The chain carries TRBV6-1 and TRBJ1-1, with D unresolved. CDR3 length: 11 amino acids. Germline V gene data show CDR1 as MNHNS and CDR2 as SASEGT. The V gene lost 3 bases and the J gene lost 11 bases, with 10 bases spanning the gap. This CDR3 reads CASSEGRLAFF. As DNA, the CDR3 is TGTGCCAGCAGTGAGGGCAGGTTGGCTTTCTTT.

Here the CDR3 DNA reads TGTGCCAGCAGTTACGGGGGGAATTACGAGCAGTACTTC. Translation gives CASSYGGNYEQYF. J is TRBJ2-7 and V is TRBV28, with 7 bases that match TRBD2. The length of the CDR3 is 13 residues. Germline CDR1 and CDR2: MDHEN and SYDVKM. V lost 4 bases and J lost 4; bases outside the gene matches: 4.

The V call is TRBV18, the J call TRBJ1-4, with D perhaps TRBD1 (6 bases). The CDR3 is made up of 14 amino acids. The ends were cut back, 6 bases at V and 1 base at J, with 9 bases in the middle. In germline, CDR1 is KGHSH, CDR2 LQKENI. The CDR3: CASSPRGTNEKLFF. The CDR3 DNA is TGTGCCAGCTCGCCCAGGGGAACTAATGAAAAACTGTTTTTT.

This chain connects TRBV11-2 to TRBJ1-1, with D tentatively TRBD1 (6 bases). Germline V lookup: CDR1 SGHAT, CDR2 FQNNGV. Between the trimmed V and J ends, which lost 8 bases and 1 base, there was a span of 17 bases. The CDR3 loop spans 15 amino acids. CDR3 nucleotide sequence: TGTGCCAGCCGATCATCAACGACAGGGAACACTGAAGCTTTCTTT. Amino acid sequence: CASRSSTTGNTEAFF.

The V call is TRBV7-2, the J call TRBJ2-1; no clear D. The germline V gene has CDR1 SGHTA and CDR2 FQGNSA. The germline V and J ends were trimmed by 1 base and 0 bases, with 7 bases remaining between them. This CDR3 has 15 amino acids. CDR3 nucleotide sequence: TGTGCCAGCAGCTTAGATGCTACCTCCTACAATGAGCAGTTCTTC. This gives the protein CASSLDATSYNEQFF.

This chain uses TRBV11-3 with TRBJ2-1; tentative D call: TRBD1 (7 bases). This CDR3 is 15 amino acids long. From germline, CDR1 is SGHNT and CDR2 YENEEA. V was clipped by 4 bases and J by 8 bases, with 18 bases between them. This chain's CDR3 is CASSYGDRRRDEQFF. CDR3 coding DNA: TGTGCCAGCAGCTACGGGGACAGAAGGAGGGATGAGCAGTTCTTC. Based on the CDR3 plus reference TRBV11-3 and TRBJ2-1, the full variable domain is EAGVVQSPRYKIIEKKQPVAFWCNPISGHNTLYWYLQNLGQGPELLIRYENEEAVDDSQLPKDRFSAERLKGVDSTLKIQPAELGDSAVYLCASSYGDRRRDEQFFGPGTRLTVL.

The CDR3 here is CASSAQTTKIQETQYF. In DNA, the CDR3 is TGTGCCAGCAGCGCCCAGACTACGAAGATCCAAGAGACCCAGTACTTC. The chain links TRBV7-8 to TRBJ2-5, with TRBD2 as a possible D gene (5 bases). Trimming cost V 5 bases and J 1 base, with 17 bases left between them. CDR3 length equals 16 residues. Germline lookup yields CDR1 SGHVS and CDR2 FQNEAQ.

V usage is TRBV7-9 and J usage is TRBJ1-2, with D maybe TRBD1 (5 bases). Per the germline V gene, CDR1 is SEHNR and CDR2 is FQNEAQ (reference sequence). Trimming removed 3 bases at V and 7 bases at J, with 9 bases between. The CDR3 sequence is 12 residues long. The DNA for the CDR3 is TGTGCCAGCAGCTTGGGGCAGGGTGGCTACACCTTC. It is translated as CASSLGQGGYTF.

This clone appeared a few times. This chain links TRBV7-9 with TRBJ2-3; 10 bases agree with TRBD2. Germline CDR1 reads SEHNR; CDR2 reads FQNEAQ (reference sequence). CDR3 length equals 15 residues. Trimming at V came to 6 bases and at J to 2 bases, leaving 5 bases not matched to a gene. CDR3 sequence reads: CASSLTSGDTDTQYF. CDR3 nucleotides: TGTGCCAGCAGTCTCACTAGCGGGGACACAGATACGCAGTATTTT. Full variable domain (outside the CDR3, taken from reference TRBV7-9 and TRBJ2-3): DTGVSQNPRHKITKRGQNVTFRCDPISEHNRLYWYRQTLGQGPEFLTYFQNEAQLEKSRLLSDRFSAERPKGSFSTLEIQRTEQGDSAMYLCASSLTSGDTDTQYFGPGTRLTVL.

V gene TRBV7-9 combines with J gene TRBJ1-1; possibly TRBD1 for D (5 bases). The V and J ends lost 3 bases and 2 bases respectively, with 7 bases between them. Germline lookup yields CDR1 SEHNR and CDR2 FQNEAQ (reference sequence). This CDR3 spans 13 amino acids. In DNA, the CDR3 is TGTGCCAGCAGCTTCACAGGAAACACTGAAGCTTTCTTT. The encoded protein is CASSFTGNTEAFF.

The chain uses TRBV6-5 and TRBJ2-3; D may be TRBD2 (5 bases). CDR1 is MNHEY and CDR2 is SVGAGI in the germline V gene. V was clipped by 6 bases and J by 0 bases, with 13 bases between them. This CDR3 region has 15 residues. CDR3 residues: CASRGRERSTDTQYF. The CDR3 DNA sequence: TGTGCCAGCAGAGGTAGGGAGAGGAGCACAGATACGCAGTATTTT.

V gene TRBV5-1 combines with J gene TRBJ1-3; D might be TRBD1 (5 bases). Trimming cost V 3 bases and J 1 base, with 14 bases left between them. Germline CDR1 reads SGHRS; CDR2 reads YFSETQ. The CDR3 has 16 amino acids. CDR3 bases: TGCGCCAGCAGCTCCCGGGGGACGGCGTCTGGAAACACCATATATTTT. It specifies CASSSRGTASGNTIYF. Combining the CDR3 with reference TRBV5-1 and TRBJ1-3 gives the whole variable domain KAGVTQTPRYLIKTRGQQVTLSCSPISGHRSVSWYQQTPGQGLQFLFEYFSETQRNKGNFPGRFSGRQFSNSRSEMNVSTLELGDSALYLCASSSRGTASGNTIYFGEGSWLTVV.

The V gene is TRBV6-5, the J gene TRBJ2-7; possible D gene TRBD1, 6 bases. CDR1 MNHEY and CDR2 SVGAGI come from the germline V gene. V gave up 5 bases and J gave up 0 bases, with 11 bases separating them. There are 14 residues in the CDR3. The CDR3 DNA reads as TGTGCCAGCAGTCCAGACAGGATCTCCTACGAGCAGTACTTC. Encoded protein: CASSPDRISYEQYF.

This sequence joins TRBV7-9 and TRBJ2-4, with a possible D match to TRBD2 (5 bases). Looked up from germline, CDR1 is SEHNR and CDR2 is FQNEAQ (reference sequence). Trimming shortened V by 1 base and J by 7 bases, and 11 bases separated the two germline ends. The CDR3 length is 14 residues. The CDR3 DNA reads TGTGCCAGCAGCTTAGGCCGGACTTCCAACATTCAGTACTTC. This encodes CASSLGRTSNIQYF.

This chain connects TRBV6-5 to TRBJ2-1; 8 nucleotides agree with TRBD2. J lost 9 bases, V lost 9 bases, and 16 bases had no gene match. The length of the CDR3 is 15 residues. Germline V gives CDR1 MNHEY, CDR2 SVGAGI. The DNA of the CDR3 is TGTGCCAGTTTACCTCTACTGACTAGCGCGTCTGAGCAGTTCTTC. Its translation is CASLPLLTSASEQFF.

The chain joins TRBV11-3 to TRBJ2-1; 9 bases fit TRBD1. V lost 5 bases and J lost 8; bases outside the gene matches: 10. In germline, CDR1 is SGHNT, CDR2 YENEEA. The CDR3 extends over 15 amino acids. The CDR3 spells CASSTRTGERDEQFF. CDR3 nucleotide sequence: TGTGCCAGCAGCACCCGGACAGGGGAAAGAGATGAGCAGTTCTTC. Full variable domain (remainder filled in from reference TRBV11-3 and TRBJ2-1): EAGVVQSPRYKIIEKKQPVAFWCNPISGHNTLYWYLQNLGQGPELLIRYENEEAVDDSQLPKDRFSAERLKGVDSTLKIQPAELGDSAVYLCASSTRTGERDEQFFGPGTRLTVL.

The V and J genes are TRBV7-9 and TRBJ1-2; no firm D call. The V and J ends lost 3 bases and 2 bases respectively, with 16 bases between them. The CDR3 runs to 16 residues. Per the germline V gene, CDR1 is SEHNR and CDR2 is FQNEAQ (reference sequence). The CDR3 bases are TGTGCCAGCAGCTTGACTGGAGGAATCTCAAACTATGGCTACACCTTC. Protein: CASSLTGGISNYGYTF.

This sequence joins TRBV5-4 and TRBJ1-4; D possibly corresponds to TRBD1 (5 bases). Trimming shortened V by 4 bases and J by 4 bases, and 8 bases separated the two germline ends. The V gene's germline CDR1 is SGHNT and CDR2 YYREEE (reference sequence). There are 13 residues in the CDR3. In nucleotides, the CDR3 is TGTGCCAGCAGCCCCGACAGTAATGAAAAACTGTTTTTT. Translating gives CASSPDSNEKLFF.

V and J are TRBV7-9 and TRBJ2-1; no clear D gene. Germline CDR1 SEHNR, CDR2 FQNEAQ (reference sequence). The CDR3 is made up of 14 amino acids. Trimming stripped 7 bases from V and 4 bases from J, with 14 bases between. The CDR3 is CASTVDTRYNEQFF. CDR3 nucleotides: TGTGCCAGCACCGTTGACACTCGATACAATGAGCAGTTCTTC.

V and J are TRBV19 and TRBJ2-2; D unresolved. V dropped 4 bases and J dropped 4 bases, with 4 bases sitting between them. The CDR3 loop spans 12 amino acids. Germline V CDR1 and CDR2: LNHDA, SQIVND (reference sequence). CDR3 nucleotide sequence: TGTGCCAGTAGTACTCCCACCGGGGAGCTGTTTTTT. Its protein is CASSTPTGELFF.

The V call is TRBV29-1, the J call TRBJ1-4; D is undetermined. The length of the CDR3 is 15 residues. Germline V gene lookup returns CDR1 SQVTM and CDR2 ANQGSEA. V gave up 2 bases and J gave up 0 bases, with 10 bases separating them. The CDR3 spells CSVELTAPTNEKLFF. The CDR3 bases are TGCAGCGTTGAACTAACAGCTCCAACTAATGAAAAACTGTTTTTT.

This sequence joins TRBV5-4 and TRBJ2-3; 8 bases agree with TRBD1. The CDR3 has 14 residues. With V trimmed by 4 bases and J by 5 bases, 6 bases remained unmatched. Germline V CDR1 and CDR2: SGHNT, YYREEE (reference sequence). CDR3 in DNA: TGTGCCAGCAGCCCAGGACAGGGAGTAGATACGCAGTATTTT. It encodes CASSPGQGVDTQYF.

The chain couples TRBV6-4 to TRBJ2-5; maybe TRBD1 (7 bases). Germline lookup yields CDR1 MRHNA and CDR2 SNTAGT. The CDR3 extends over 13 amino acids. Trimming cost V 3 bases and J 4 bases, with 9 bases left between them. DNA for the CDR3: TGTGCCAGCAGTGAGCAGGGGGGAGAGACCCAGTACTTC. Its translation: CASSEQGGETQYF.